This TCR beta chain was identified in a study of Ad26.COV2.S vaccination and SARS-CoV-2 variants. The treatment was: roughly 20 received Ad26.COV2.S at low or high dose, single or two shots; about five received placebo; per-sample allocation not given. Sampling happened 63 days after the first vaccine or placebo injection. This vaccine is an Ad26 vector that expresses the Wuhan-strain SARS-CoV-2 spike. Trimming shortened V by 5 bases and J by 1 base, and 9 bases separated the two germline ends. This CDR3 contains 13 residues. Germline V gene data show CDR1 as SGHNT and CDR2 as YYREEE (reference sequence). Clones were sequenced by immunoSEQ multiplex PCR, and TCRdb holds only the in-frame ones, with some missing. Among approximately 460,000 clones listed, nearly 90% were seen once.

The TCR was taken from a person aged 18-60 years who received the Ad26.COV2.S COVID-19 vaccine or a placebo. The J gene is TRBJ2-5, the V gene TRBV5-4; no clear D. The input for sequencing was peripheral blood, taken in a trial of Ad26.COV2.S vaccine versus placebo. The chain's CDR3 is CASRSGSQETQYF. DNA of the CDR3: TGTGCCAGCAGATCCGGGTCCCAAGAGACCCAGTACTTC.